This T cell receptor (beta chain) originates from a study of T cell repertoires in cytomegalovirus infection. Study-level results: What dominated the ex vivo response were HLA-C-restricted CMV-specific TCR beta clonotypes.

Turning to this clonotype: Its matching antigen is unknown.

Germline CDR1 is SGHVS and CDR2 is FNYEAQ. Trimming took 5 bases from V and 4 from J, leaving 14 bases between them. The length of the CDR3 is 14 residues. TCRdb processed the reads anew with MiXCR; each CDR3 protein has one entry. The table has some 100,000 distinct CDR3 sequences, about a quarter seen once. The chain recombines TRBV7-6 with TRBJ1-2; D gene ambiguous. Sequenced: CD8+ T cells from PBMCs. The sequence was collected from a human donor in good health (CMV status not recorded). Some clones in this sample may be carry-over from other donors' samples. The CDR3 DNA reads as TGTGCCAGCAGCCCCGTCACAGCGCCCTATGGCTACACCTTC. It yields the protein CASSPVTAPYGYTF.